Listed here are 5 T cell receptor beta chains from one sample, sequenced in a study of T cells in Graves' hyperthyroidism and ophthalmopathy. TCR beta CDR3 regions were amplified from RNA transcripts. HTBI primers drove first-round RT-PCR of the TCR CDR3. A single record per CDR3 protein comes from TCRdb applying MiXCR to the multiplex PCR reads. This sample has some 380,000 distinct CDR3 sequences, with about 13% found just once. The sequencing input was blood. The receptors come from a young man with Graves' hyperthyroidism that later progressed to Graves' ophthalmopathy.

The chain couples TRBV30 to TRBJ1-6; D unclear. This CDR3 has 14 amino acids. The V end lost 3 bases, the J end lost 0 bases, and 6 bases lay between the germline ends. Germline CDR1 reads GTSNPN; CDR2 reads SVGIG (reference sequence). CDR3 nucleotides: TGTGCCTGGAGCGGGAACTCCTATAATTCACCCCTCCACTTT. As protein: CAWSGNSYNSPLHF.

The sample holds many counts of this clonotype. The chain has TRBV15 and TRBJ2-5; D call uncertain. The germline V gene has CDR1 LNHNV and CDR2 YYDKDF (reference sequence). The CDR3 has 13 residues. Trimming took off 1 base at V and 3 bases at J, with 6 bases between the two ends. The CDR3 sequence is CATSRAAEETQYF. The CDR3 coding sequence is TGTGCCACCAGCAGAGCTGCGGAAGAGACCCAGTACTTC.

This clonotype was observed many times. The chain has TRBV20-1 and TRBJ1-1; unclear D gene. V gave up 0 bases and J gave up 1 base, with 12 bases separating them. From germline, CDR1 is DFQATT and CDR2 SNEGSKA (reference sequence). The CDR3 has 15 residues. CDR3 coding DNA: TGCAGTGCTAGAGATAATATTATAGGGAACACTGAAGCTTTCTTT. It yields the protein CSARDNIIGNTEAFF.

This clonotype was picked up many times. The gene calls are TRBV2 and TRBJ2-3, with D hard to call. Germline CDR1 reads SNHLY; CDR2 reads FYNNEI. Between the trimmed V and J ends, which lost 7 bases and 4 bases, there was a span of 9 bases. The CDR3 has 12 amino acids. The CDR3 region is CASKADPDTQYF. The CDR3 bases are TGTGCCAGCAAGGCAGATCCAGATACGCAGTATTTT.

This clonotype appeared a few times. This chain connects TRBV18 to TRBJ1-2; D not resolved. Trimming removed 5 bases from V and 4 bases from J, with 8 bases in between. Germline V gene data show CDR1 as KGHSH and CDR2 as LQKENI. The CDR3 covers 12 residues. The CDR3 loop is CASSEGSYGYTF. The CDR3 nucleotides read TGTGCCAGCTCAGAGGGCTCCTATGGCTACACCTTC.